This T cell receptor (beta chain) stems from a study of T cell responses to AZD1222 COVID-19 vaccine. General study results and limits: None of the repertoires were sampled until the peak T cell response had passed. Regions 160-218 and 743-854 held dominance among vaccine-associated CD4 TCRs, which spanned spike. Clonal diversity may have been underestimated, and the donors were mostly white British, with more females than males.

The CDR3 contains 14 residues. V lost 3 bases and J lost 0, with 6 bases in between. CDR1 LNHDA and CDR2 SQIVND come from the germline V gene (reference sequence). Libraries were prepared by immunoSEQ multiplex PCR; TCRdb keeps only in-frame clonotypes and omits some of them. Of around 69,000 clones listed, around 84% are singletons. A remark on this clone: What it recognizes is unknown.

The rearrangement joins TRBV19 to TRBJ2-1; unclear D gene. This clonotype originated in an adult in good health. Sequenced material: peripheral blood, taken on day 0 of AZD1222 vaccination. The CDR3 spells CASSIYSSYNEQFF. For the CDR3, the DNA is TGTGCCAGTAGTATTTACAGCTCCTACAATGAGCAGTTCTTC.